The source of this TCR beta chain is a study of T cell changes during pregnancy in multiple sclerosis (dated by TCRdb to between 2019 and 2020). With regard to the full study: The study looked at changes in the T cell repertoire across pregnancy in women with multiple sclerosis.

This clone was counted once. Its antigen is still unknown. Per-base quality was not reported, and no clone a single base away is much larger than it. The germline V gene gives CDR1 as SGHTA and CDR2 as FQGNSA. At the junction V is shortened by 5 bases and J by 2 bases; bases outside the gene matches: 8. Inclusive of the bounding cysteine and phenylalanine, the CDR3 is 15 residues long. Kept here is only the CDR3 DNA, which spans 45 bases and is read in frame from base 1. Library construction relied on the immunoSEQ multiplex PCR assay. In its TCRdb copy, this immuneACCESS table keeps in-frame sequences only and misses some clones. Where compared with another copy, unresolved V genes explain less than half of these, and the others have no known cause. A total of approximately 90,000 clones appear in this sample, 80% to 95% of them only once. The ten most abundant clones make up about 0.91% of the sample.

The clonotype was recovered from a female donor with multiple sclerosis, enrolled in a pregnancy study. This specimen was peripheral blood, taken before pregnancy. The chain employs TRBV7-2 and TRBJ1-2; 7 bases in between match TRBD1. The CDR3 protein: CASSLTGAFNYGYTF. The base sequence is TGTGCCAGCAGCCTTACAGGGGCCTTCAACTATGGCTACACCTTC.